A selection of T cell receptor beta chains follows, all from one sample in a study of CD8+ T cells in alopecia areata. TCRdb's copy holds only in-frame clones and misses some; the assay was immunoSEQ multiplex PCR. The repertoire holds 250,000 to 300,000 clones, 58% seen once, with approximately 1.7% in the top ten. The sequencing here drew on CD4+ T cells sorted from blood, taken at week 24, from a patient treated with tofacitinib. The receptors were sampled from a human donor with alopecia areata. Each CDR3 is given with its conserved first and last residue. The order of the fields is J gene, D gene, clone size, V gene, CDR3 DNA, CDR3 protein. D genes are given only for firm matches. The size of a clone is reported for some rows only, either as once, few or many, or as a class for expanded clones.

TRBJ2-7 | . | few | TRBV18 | TGTGCCAGCTCATCCCCTTACGAGCAGTACTTC | CASSSPYEQYF
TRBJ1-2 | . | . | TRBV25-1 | TGTGCCAGCAGTGCCTGGACAGATTATGGCTACACCTTC | CASSAWTDYGYTF
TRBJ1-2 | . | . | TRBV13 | TGTGCCAGCAGCTTAAGGACGTCTGGCTACACCTTC | CASSLRTSGYTF
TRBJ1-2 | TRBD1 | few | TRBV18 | TGTGCCAGCTCCCCTACCGGGTCACCTGGACAGGGGAACTATGGCTACACCTTC | CASSPTGSPGQGNYGYTF
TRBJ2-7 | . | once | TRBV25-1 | TGTGCCAGCAGTGGTCGAGCCAGGGTGGGCGAGCAGTACTTC | CASSGRARVGEQYF
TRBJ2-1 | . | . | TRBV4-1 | TGCGCCAGCAGCCGCGTGGCCGGGGACCTCTACAATGAGCAGTTCTTC | CASSRVAGDLYNEQFF
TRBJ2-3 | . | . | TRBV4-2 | TGTGCCAGCAGCCTACATGGGATGGACCAGGGTACGCAGTATTTT | CASSLHGMDQGTQYF
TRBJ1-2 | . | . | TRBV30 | TGTGCCTGGAGTGTGGTCCCTAACTATGGCTACACCTTC | CAWSVVPNYGYTF
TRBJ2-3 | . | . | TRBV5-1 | TGCGCCAGCAGCTTGGGACAGCAGGGGATTCTCGGGGGTACGCAGTATTTT | CASSLGQQGILGGTQYF
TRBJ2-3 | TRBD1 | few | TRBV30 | TGTGCCTGGGGGACAGGCACAGATACGCAGTATTTT | CAWGTGTDTQYF
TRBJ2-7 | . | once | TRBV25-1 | TGTGCCAGCAGTGAGTTTCAGGGAAGCTCCTACGAGCAGTACTTC | CASSEFQGSSYEQYF
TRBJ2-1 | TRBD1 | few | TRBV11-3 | TGTGCCAGCAGCCGCGGGACAGGGCGCTACAATGAGCAGTTCTTC | CASSRGTGRYNEQFF
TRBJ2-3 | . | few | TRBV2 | TGTGCCAGCAGTGAGTGGACAGACACAGATACGCAGTATTTT | CASSEWTDTDTQYF
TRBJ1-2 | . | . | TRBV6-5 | TGTGCCAGCAGATTTGACAGTAACTATGGCTACACCTTC | CASRFDSNYGYTF
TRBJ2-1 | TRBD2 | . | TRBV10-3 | TGTGCCATCAGTGAGTGGACTAGCGGGGGTGAAGAGGGGGAGCAGTTCTTC | CAISEWTSGGEEGEQFF
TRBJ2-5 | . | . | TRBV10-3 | TGTGCCATCAGCCGGGGGCAGGGGGAGACCCAGTACTTC | CAISRGQGETQYF
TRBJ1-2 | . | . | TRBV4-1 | TGCGCCAGCAGCCAAGATGGCACGGACTATGGCTACACCTTC | CASSQDGTDYGYTF